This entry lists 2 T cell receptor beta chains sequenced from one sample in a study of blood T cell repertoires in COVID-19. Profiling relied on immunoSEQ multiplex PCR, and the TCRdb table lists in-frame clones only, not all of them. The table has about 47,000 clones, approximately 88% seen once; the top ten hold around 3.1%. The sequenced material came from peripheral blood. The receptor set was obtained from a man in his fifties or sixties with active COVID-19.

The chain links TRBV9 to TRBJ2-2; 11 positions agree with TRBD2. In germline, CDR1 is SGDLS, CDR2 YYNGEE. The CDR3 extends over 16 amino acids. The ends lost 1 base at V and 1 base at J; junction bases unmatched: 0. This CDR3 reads CASSVLAGGNTGELFF. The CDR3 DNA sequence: TGTGCCAGCAGCGTACTAGCGGGAGGGAACACCGGGGAGCTGTTTTTT.

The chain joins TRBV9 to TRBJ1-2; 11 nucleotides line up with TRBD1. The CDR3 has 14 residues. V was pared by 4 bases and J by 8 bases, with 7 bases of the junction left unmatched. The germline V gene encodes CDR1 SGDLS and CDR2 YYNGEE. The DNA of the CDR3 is TGTGCCAGCAGCCCCCGGACAGGGGGCTTCGGCTACACCTTC. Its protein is CASSPRTGGFGYTF.